Following are 22 T cell receptor beta chains from one sample sequenced in a study of spatial heterogeneity in lung cancer. Notes on the study in general: Tumors with more nonsynonymous mutations had more expanded intratumoral alpha and beta TCRs.

Indicated time point: sample taken at primary tumor resection. For these receptors, no antigen is known. TCRdb re-derived calls from the 5' RACE reads in MiXCR, one entry per CDR3 protein. Here the sample spans 6,000 to 9,000 distinct CDR3 sequences, approximately 3.1% being singletons. The sample consisted of lung tumor tissue, taken at surgery. All receptors derive from a male donor with early-stage non-small cell lung cancer.

By sample fraction, this clonotype is medium-sized (0.01 to 0.1%). This CDR3 is CASRGTAKNIQYF. CDR3 in DNA: TGTGCCAGCAGGGGGACAGCCAAAAACATTCAGTACTTC. This chain joins TRBV6-2 or TRBV6-3 and TRBJ2-4; either TRBD1 or TRBD2 may supply D (5 bases each). CDR1 is MNHEY, CDR2 SVGEGT, per germline. The CDR3 runs 13 residues. V lost 6 bases to trimming and J lost 0 bases, with 6 bases between them.

By sample fraction, this clonotype is medium-sized. This chain links TRBV24-1 with TRBJ2-1; 11 bases map to TRBD2. This CDR3 is built from 16 residues. The J segment lost 7 bases and the V segment lost 1 base, leaving 5 bases of the junction unmatched. Germline loops: CDR1 KGHDR, CDR2 SFDVKD. Here the CDR3 reads CATSDFFTSGRNEQFF. In DNA, the CDR3 is TGTGCCACCAGTGATTTCTTTACTAGCGGGAGAAATGAGCAGTTCTTC.

This clonotype showed up many times. The J gene is TRBJ2-5, the V gene TRBV18; D unresolved. The CDR3 contains 13 residues. The germline V and J ends were trimmed by 3 bases and 2 bases, with 7 bases remaining between them. Germline V gene data show CDR1 as KGHSH and CDR2 as LQKENI. CDR3 in amino acids: CASSPGQQETQYF. The DNA for the CDR3 is TGTGCCAGCTCACCGGGCCAACAAGAGACCCAGTACTTC.

This clonotype was detected many times. The chain joins TRBV7-3 to TRBJ2-7; D may be TRBD1 or TRBD2 (5 bases each). The germline V and J ends were trimmed by 4 bases and 5 bases, with 12 bases remaining between them. Germline assignment: CDR1 SGHTA and CDR2 FQGTGA. The CDR3 covers 13 residues. CDR3 in DNA: TGTGCCAGCAGCTCGGGACCGAACAACGAGCAGTACTTC. Amino acid sequence: CASSSGPNNEQYF.

This clonotype was counted only a few times. This sequence joins TRBV19 and TRBJ1-1; D gene ambiguous. Trimming left V 6 bases short and J 0 bases short, with 11 bases between. The CDR3 covers 14 residues. Looked up from germline, CDR1 is LNHDA and CDR2 is SQIVND (reference sequence). The CDR3 here is CASSRGSMNTEAFF. CDR3 nucleotide sequence: TGTGCCAGTAGCCGGGGTTCCATGAACACTGAAGCTTTCTTT.

This clonotype was seen only a few times. This CDR3 reads CASSESGTSGTITGELFF. The CDR3 nucleotides are TGTGCCAGCAGTGAAAGTGGGACTAGCGGGACTATCACCGGGGAGCTGTTTTTT. The chain uses TRBV2 and TRBJ2-2; 13 nucleotides line up with TRBD2. This CDR3 contains 18 residues. V dropped 2 bases and J dropped 4; count of bases not matched to a gene: 7. The germline gives CDR1 SNHLY, CDR2 FYNNEI.

Many counts were recorded for this clonotype. The chain employs TRBV7-2 and TRBJ2-3; TRBD2 aligns across 8 bases. This CDR3 has 19 amino acids. Germline V lookup: CDR1 SGHTA, CDR2 FQGNSA. J was trimmed by 4 bases and V by 1 base; bases with no gene match: 16. The CDR3 bases are TGTGCCAGCAGCTTAGGTTTGTTAACTAGCGGAACGAGGGCAGATACGCAGTATTTT. Encoded protein: CASSLGLLTSGTRADTQYF.

At least ten counts were recorded for this clonotype. V gene TRBV20-1 combines with J gene TRBJ1-5; 9 nucleotides match TRBD1. This CDR3 is built from 18 residues. The V gene end was trimmed by 0 bases and the J gene end by 3 bases; junction bases not matched to a gene: 12. CDR1 and CDR2 from the germline V gene are DFQATT and SNEGSKA (reference sequence). The CDR3 DNA reads as TGCAGTGCTAGAGATCGGACTTCAGGGACAGGGTACAATCAGCCCCAGCATTTT. Translation: CSARDRTSGTGYNQPQHF.

This clonotype rates as medium-sized. The CDR3 coding sequence is TGTGCCAGTAGTAGACAGGGACCTTGGGAGACTGAAGCTTTCTTT. Protein sequence: CASSRQGPWETEAFF. The genes are TRBV19 and TRBJ1-1, with 7 nucleotides matching TRBD1. Germline V gene lookup returns CDR1 LNHDA and CDR2 SQIVND (reference sequence). With 4 bases clipped from V and 5 bases from J, the junction kept 10 bases outside the gene matches. The CDR3 is made up of 15 amino acids.

Ten or more counts support this clonotype. A much larger clone differs from this one at a single base, so this may be a read error. The J gene is TRBJ1-2, the V gene TRBV5-1; tentatively, D is TRBD1 (5 bases). Germline CDR1 SGHRS, CDR2 YFSETQ. The CDR3 contains 13 residues. DNA of the CDR3: TGCGCCAGCAGCTTGTCCGACAGTTCTGGCTACAACTTC. Protein sequence: CASSLSDSSGYNF.

By its share, this clonotype is medium-sized. CDR3 amino acids: CASSFGTNYEQYF. In nucleotides, the CDR3 is TGTGCCAGCAGTTTCGGGACTAACTACGAGCAGTACTTC. The chain links TRBV12-3 or TRBV12-4 to TRBJ2-7, with 7 bases that match TRBD2. CDR3 length: 13 residues. V lost 3 bases, J lost 3 bases, and 2 bases stayed unmatched.

At least ten counts were recorded for this clonotype. The chain combines TRBV20-1 with TRBJ2-1; D may correspond to TRBD1 or TRBD2 (5 bases each). This CDR3 has 14 residues. V was clipped by 6 bases and J by 0 bases, with 12 bases between them. CDR1 and CDR2 from the germline V gene are DFQATT and SNEGSKA (reference sequence). CDR3 region: CSADSTVSYNEQFF. CDR3 bases: TGCAGTGCGGACTCGACAGTCTCCTACAATGAGCAGTTCTTC.

This clonotype was observed many times. At one end the junction does not follow the germline gene, possibly because of a read error. The rearrangement joins TRBV7-2 to TRBJ2-1; 10 bases are a match to TRBD2. The CDR3 has 15 amino acids. Per germline, CDR1 SGHTA and CDR2 FQGNSA. The CDR3 DNA is TGTGCCAGCGGCTTAAAGGCTAGCGGGAGAACTGAGCAGTTCTTC. The encoded protein is CASGLKASGRTEQFF.

This clonotype was observed at least ten times. This sequence joins TRBV9 and TRBJ2-3; D is undetermined. Germline V gene data show CDR1 as SGDLS and CDR2 as YYNGEE. V dropped 0 bases and J dropped 3 bases, with 2 bases sitting between them. The CDR3 length is 12 residues. CDR3 sequence: CASSVGTDTQYF. CDR3 sequence (DNA): TGTGCCAGCAGCGTAGGAACAGATACGCAGTATTTT. The full variable domain, completed using reference TRBV9 and TRBJ2-3, is DSGVTQTPKHLITATGQRVTLRCSPRSGDLSVYWYQQSLDQGLQFLIQYYNGEERAKGNILERFSAQQFPDLHSELNLSSLELGDSALYFCASSVGTDTQYFGPGTRLTVL.

This rearrangement joins TRBV5-4 to TRBJ2-5, with 8 positions matching TRBD1. The CDR3 totals 15 residues. In germline, CDR1 is SGHNT, CDR2 YYREEE (reference sequence). The ends lost 3 bases at V and 1 base at J; junction bases unmatched: 5. The CDR3 bases are TGTGCCAGCAGCTCGCCACAGGGGGGCCAAGAGACCCAGTACTTC. It encodes CASSSPQGGQETQYF.

Ten or more counts support this clonotype. J is TRBJ2-3 and V is TRBV19; possibly TRBD2 for D (7 bases). The V end was cut by 4 bases, the J end by 6 bases, with 17 bases between. The CDR3 spans 15 residues. Germline loops: CDR1 LNHDA, CDR2 SQIVND (reference sequence). The CDR3 spells CASSTPTRGADTQYF. The CDR3 DNA reads as TGTGCCAGTAGTACCCCCACCCGGGGGGCGGATACGCAGTATTTT. The complete variable domain, with remaining parts taken from reference TRBV19 and TRBJ2-3, reads DGGITQSPKYLFRKEGQNVTLSCEQNLNHDAMYWYRQDPGQGLRLIYYSQIVNDFQKGDIAEGYSVSREKKESFPLTVTSAQKNPTAFYLCASSTPTRGADTQYFGPGTRLTVL.

This clonotype was counted ten times or more. The chain combines TRBV3-1 with TRBJ2-1; D unclear. V lost 4 bases and J lost 12, with 16 bases in between. The germline V gene encodes CDR1 LGHDT and CDR2 YNNKEL (reference sequence). This CDR3 region has 13 residues. The CDR3, as DNA: TGTGCCAGCAGCCGAGGTGAACTTTCCTTGCAGTTCTTC. This translates into CASSRGELSLQFF.

This clonotype counts as medium-sized. The chain combines TRBV11-2 with TRBJ2-1, with 7 bases lining up with TRBD2. The CDR3 has 17 residues. The V gene end was trimmed by 1 base and the J gene end by 0 bases; junction bases not matched to a gene: 6. Germline values: CDR1 SGHAT, CDR2 FQNNGV. The CDR3, as DNA: TGTGCCAGCAGCTTAGGACTAGCCATTACCTCCTACAATGAGCAGTTCTTC. The encoded protein is CASSLGLAITSYNEQFF.

Judged by abundance, this clonotype is medium-sized. The chain joins TRBV27 to TRBJ2-7; D might be TRBD1 (6 bases). Per germline, CDR1 MNHEY and CDR2 SMNVEV (reference sequence). Between the trimmed V and J ends, which lost 9 bases and 5 bases, there was a span of 20 bases. CDR3 length equals 14 residues. The CDR3 sequence is CASSAGGRCHEQYF. In nucleotides, the CDR3 is TGTGCCAGTTCAGCTGGGGGCCGGTGCCACGAGCAGTACTTC.

This clonotype is medium-sized in the sample. This chain links TRBV3-1 with TRBJ2-1; D gene ambiguous. The CDR3 is 14 amino acids. Germline V gene data show CDR1 as LGHDT and CDR2 as YNNKEL (reference sequence). Trimming cost V 0 bases and J 7 bases, with 10 bases left between them. The CDR3 sequence: CASSQEVSINEQFF. CDR3 nucleotides: TGTGCCAGCAGCCAAGAGGTTTCCATAAATGAGCAGTTCTTC.

This clonotype was counted at least ten times. Because the CDR3 is missing its conserved closing phenylalanine or tryptophan, this is likely a read error. Because the CDR3's place on the DNA is in doubt, the DNA is left out and the CDR3 is given as listed by TCRdb. Here the CDR3 reads CASRPVSGQA. The chain combines TRBV6-5 with TRBJ1-3; the table's D call TRBD1 went unverified against the DNA. Both ends counted, the CDR3 spans 10 residues. Germline lookup yields CDR1 MNHEY and CDR2 SVGAGI.

This clonotype has ten or more counts. The rearrangement links TRBV18 to TRBJ1-2, with 8 bases lining up with TRBD1. J was trimmed by 4 bases and V by 4 bases; bases with no gene match: 11. Germline-derived CDR1 and CDR2 are KGHSH and LQKENI. This CDR3 contains 16 residues. The CDR3 is CASSLPGQGFSYGYTF. As DNA, the CDR3 is TGTGCCAGCTCACTTCCAGGACAGGGATTTTCCTATGGCTACACCTTC. The complete variable domain, with remaining parts taken from reference TRBV18 and TRBJ1-2, reads NAGVMQNPRHLVRRRGQEARLRCSPMKGHSHVYWYRQLPEEGLKFMVYLQKENIIDESGMPKERFSAEFPKEGPSILRIQQVVRGDSAAYFCASSLPGQGFSYGYTFGSGTRLTVV.